The 14 T cell receptor beta chains listed next were all sequenced from one sample in a study of sequential checkpoint blockade in melanoma. Repertoires were generated with immunoSEQ multiplex PCR, while TCRdb's copy carries only in-frame clones and drops some. The table has over 25,000 clones, around 82% seen once. This sample's treatment: randomized to nivolumab then ipilimumab (arm A) or the reverse (arm B). This sample comprised CD8+ T cells sorted from blood (inferred from file names), obtained from a patient given nivolumab and ipilimumab in sequence. The receptor set was obtained from a human donor with melanoma.

This rearrangement joins TRBV10-1 to TRBJ1-1, with a possible D match to TRBD1 (6 bases). V shed 2 bases and J shed 0 bases, with 13 bases lying between them. CDR3 length: 16 residues. Germline-derived CDR1 and CDR2 are WNHNN and SYGVQD (reference sequence). The chain's CDR3 is CASSEMRGALNTEAFF. CDR3 bases: TGCGCCAGCAGTGAGATGCGGGGGGCATTGAACACTGAAGCTTTCTTT.

The V call is TRBV28, the J call TRBJ2-3; TRBD2 agrees at 13 bases. V lost 6 bases, J lost 2 bases, and 5 bases stayed unmatched. There are 16 residues in the CDR3. From germline, CDR1 is MDHEN and CDR2 SYDVKM. CDR3 loop: CASRMGLAGITDTQYF. The CDR3, as DNA: TGTGCCAGCAGAATGGGACTAGCGGGGATCACAGATACGCAGTATTTT. Looking up the rest from reference TRBV28 and TRBJ2-3 gives the full variable domain: DVKVTQSSRYLVKRTGEKVFLECVQDMDHENMFWYRQDPGLGLRLIYFSYDVKMKEKGDIPEGYSVSREKKERFSLILESASTNQTSMYLCASRMGLAGITDTQYFGPGTRLTVL.

This clone was observed a handful of times. The chain joins TRBV5-8 to TRBJ2-5, with 14 bases that match TRBD2. The ends lost 3 bases at V and 1 base at J; junction bases unmatched: 11. Per the germline V gene, CDR1 is SGHTS and CDR2 is YDEGEE. The CDR3 covers 19 residues. The CDR3 loop reads CASSSTSGGAGVFQETQYF. Written as DNA, the CDR3 is TGTGCCAGCAGCTCGACTAGCGGGGGGGCCGGTGTGTTCCAAGAGACCCAGTACTTC.

The chain carries TRBV27 and TRBJ2-7; 11 bases align to TRBD1. The CDR3 length is 16 residues. With V trimmed by 4 bases and J by 9 bases, 14 bases remained unmatched. Germline loops: CDR1 MNHEY, CDR2 SMNVEV (reference sequence). CDR3 sequence (DNA): TGTGCCAGCAGTTCACCCTGGACAGGGGGCAGTTTCGTGCAGTACTTC. This gives the protein CASSSPWTGGSFVQYF.

This rearrangement joins TRBV5-6 to TRBJ2-2; TRBD1 aligns across 9 bases. The V and J ends lost 4 bases and 4 bases, in that order; junction bases with no gene match: 5. The CDR3 runs 15 residues. Germline V CDR1 and CDR2: SGHDT, YYEEEE. The CDR3 reads CASSLGTGFTGELFF. As DNA, the CDR3 is TGTGCCAGCAGCCTGGGGACAGGGTTCACCGGGGAGCTGTTTTTT.

This chain links TRBV27 with TRBJ1-1; a weak D match, TRBD1 (6 bases). The CDR3 is 14 amino acids. V was cut by 7 bases and J by 3 bases, with 15 bases left in between. Germline CDR1 reads MNHEY; CDR2 reads SMNVEV (reference sequence). The CDR3 nucleotides are TGTGCCAGCATTCTCAGGGGTGAGGACACTGAAGCTTTCTTT. It yields the protein CASILRGEDTEAFF.

This clone was seen only a few times. V is TRBV30 and J is TRBJ2-7; maybe TRBD1 (6 bases). The CDR3 sequence is 15 residues long. Germline V gene lookup returns CDR1 GTSNPN and CDR2 SVGIG (reference sequence). Trimming left V 2 bases short and J 1 base short, with 15 bases between. DNA of the CDR3: TGTGCCTGGAGTCGCCCCCAAAGGGGGTCCTACGAGCAGTACTTC. As protein: CAWSRPQRGSYEQYF.

The V gene is TRBV7-3, the J gene TRBJ2-7; D possibly corresponds to TRBD2 (5 bases). The ends were cut back, 5 bases at V and 7 bases at J, with 21 bases in the middle. CDR3 length equals 15 residues. Germline V gene data show CDR1 as SGHTA and CDR2 as FQGTGA. In DNA, the CDR3 is TGTGCCAGCAGCCGAATCTTGACCTTTGGCGGGGAGCAGTACTTC. It specifies CASSRILTFGGEQYF. Full variable domain (missing parts from reference TRBV7-3 and TRBJ2-7): GAGVSQTPSNKVTEKGKYVELRCDPISGHTALYWYRQSLGQGPEFLIYFQGTGAADDSGLPNDRFFAVRPEGSVSTLKIQRTERGDSAVYLCASSRILTFGGEQYFGPGTRLTVT.

A single count supports this clone. This chain links TRBV9 with TRBJ1-1, with 9 positions matching TRBD1. Germline CDR1 reads SGDLS; CDR2 reads YYNGEE. The CDR3 sequence is 14 residues long. The V and J ends lost 0 bases and 5 bases, in that order; junction bases with no gene match: 2. The CDR3 region has the DNA TGTGCCAGCAGCGTAGAGGGACAGGGAACTGAAGCTTTCTTT. Translation gives CASSVEGQGTEAFF. Full variable domain (remainder filled in from reference TRBV9 and TRBJ1-1): DSGVTQTPKHLITATGQRVTLRCSPRSGDLSVYWYQQSLDQGLQFLIQYYNGEERAKGNILERFSAQQFPDLHSELNLSSLELGDSALYFCASSVEGQGTEAFFGQGTRLTVV.

The chain joins TRBV5-4 to TRBJ2-5; the match to TRBD2 covers 9 bases. CDR1 and CDR2 (germline): SGHNT, YYREEE (reference sequence). CDR3 length equals 16 residues. V trimming: 1 base; J trimming: 3 bases; junction bases outside the gene matches: 7. CDR3 loop: CASSLSSGRLEETQYF. CDR3 nucleotide sequence: TGTGCCAGCAGCTTGTCAAGCGGGAGGTTGGAAGAGACCCAGTACTTC. Using reference TRBV5-4 and TRBJ2-5 for the parts outside the CDR3, the full variable domain is ETGVTQSPTHLIKTRGQQVTLRCSSQSGHNTVSWYQQALGQGPQFIFQYYREEENGRGNFPPRFSGLQFPNYSSELNVNALELDDSALYLCASSLSSGRLEETQYFGPGTRLLVL.

This clone occurred once. This sequence joins TRBV28 and TRBJ2-7, with unresolved D. CDR3 size: 14 residues. The V and J ends lost 8 bases and 2 bases respectively, with 16 bases between them. Germline CDR1 is MDHEN and CDR2 is SYDVKM. The CDR3 protein is CASLALSQTYEQYF. The CDR3 DNA is TGTGCCAGCTTGGCCCTGTCCCAGACCTACGAGCAGTACTTC.

V is TRBV30 and J is TRBJ1-2; 7 bases fit TRBD1. Trimming took 0 bases from V and 4 from J; bases not matched to a gene: 11. Per germline, CDR1 GTSNPN and CDR2 SVGIG (reference sequence). The CDR3 sequence is 16 residues long. The CDR3 is CAWSVPNRGLSYGYTF. CDR3 bases: TGTGCCTGGAGTGTTCCTAACAGGGGTTTATCCTATGGCTACACCTTC. Full variable domain (outside the CDR3, taken from reference TRBV30 and TRBJ1-2): SQTIHQWPATLVQPVGSPLSLECTVEGTSNPNLYWYRQAAGRGLQLLFYSVGIGQISSEVPQNLSASRPQDRQFILSSKKLLLSDSGFYLCAWSVPNRGLSYGYTFGSGTRLTVV.

This chain connects TRBV4-3 to TRBJ1-3; D is unclear. The length of the CDR3 is 16 residues. V was clipped by 1 base and J by 3 bases, with 13 bases between them. CDR1 LGHNA and CDR2 YSLEER come from the germline V gene. CDR3 in DNA: TGCGCCAGCAGCCAAGGTTTGCTGGGCGTTGGAAACACCATATATTTT. Translated: CASSQGLLGVGNTIYF.

J is TRBJ1-1 and V is TRBV18, with 8 bases lining up with TRBD1. Germline-derived CDR1 and CDR2 are KGHSH and LQKENI. Losses at the gene ends were 3 bases for V and 0 bases for J; bases not matched to a gene: 3. This CDR3 contains 15 residues. The CDR3 is CASSPGTGLNTEAFF. The CDR3 DNA reads TGTGCCAGCTCACCCGGGACAGGATTGAACACTGAAGCTTTCTTT.